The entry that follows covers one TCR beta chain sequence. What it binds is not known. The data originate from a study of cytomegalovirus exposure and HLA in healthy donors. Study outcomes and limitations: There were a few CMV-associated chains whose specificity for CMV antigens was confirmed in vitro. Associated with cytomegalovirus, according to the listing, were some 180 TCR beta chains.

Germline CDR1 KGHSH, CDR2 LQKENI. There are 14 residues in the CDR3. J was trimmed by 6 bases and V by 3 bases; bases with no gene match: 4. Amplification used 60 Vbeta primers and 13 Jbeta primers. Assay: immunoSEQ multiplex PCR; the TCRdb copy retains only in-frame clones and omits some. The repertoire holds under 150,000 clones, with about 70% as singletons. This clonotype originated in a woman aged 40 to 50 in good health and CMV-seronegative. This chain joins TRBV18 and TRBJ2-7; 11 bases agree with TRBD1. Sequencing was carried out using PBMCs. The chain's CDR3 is CASSPDRGLSEQYF. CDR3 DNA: TGTGCCAGCTCACCGGACAGGGGGCTCTCCGAGCAGTACTTC.